One and the same sample provided the 14 T cell receptor beta chains below, sequenced in a study of prognosis after radiotherapy for stage I lung cancer. Genomic DNA was subjected to two-round multiplex PCR for amplification of TCR beta CDR3. Primers (each specific to one TRBV or TRBJ gene) were used in first-round PCR. TCRdb ran MiXCR on the multiplex PCR reads and lists one entry per CDR3 protein. The data contain about 59,000 distinct CDR3 sequences, 26% of them seen just once; the ten biggest clones take up 7.5%. The sample here was PBMCs, taken before or after stereotactic body radiation therapy (not recorded which). These receptors all come from a donor aged 50 or older with non-small cell lung cancer.

This clonotype was recorded many times. V usage is TRBV20-1 and J usage is TRBJ2-3, with no clear D. CDR1 and CDR2 (germline): DFQATT, SNEGSKA (reference sequence). CDR3 length: 11 residues. CDR3 protein: CSYPTPDTQYF. The CDR3, as DNA: TGCAGCTATCCTACCCCAGATACGCAGTATTTT.

This clonotype was counted many times. The rearrangement uses TRBV3-1 and TRBJ2-3; the match to TRBD2 covers 9 bases. V shed 4 bases and J 5 bases; nucleotides not matched to a gene: 4. Germline CDR1 reads LGHDT; CDR2 reads YNNKEL (reference sequence). This CDR3 comprises 14 residues. The CDR3 reads CASSPTSGKDTQYF. The CDR3 DNA is TGTGCCAGCAGCCCGACTAGCGGAAAAGATACGCAGTATTTT.

Ten or more counts support this clonotype. The chain employs TRBV5-1 and TRBJ2-3; D remains unclear. Germline lookup yields CDR1 SGHRS and CDR2 YFSETQ. The CDR3 totals 14 residues. V dropped 0 bases and J dropped 2 bases, with 7 bases sitting between them. The CDR3 reads CASSLGHNTDTQYF. DNA for the CDR3: TGCGCCAGCAGCTTGGGACATAACACAGATACGCAGTATTTT. Combining the CDR3 with reference TRBV5-1 and TRBJ2-3 gives the whole variable domain KAGVTQTPRYLIKTRGQQVTLSCSPISGHRSVSWYQQTPGQGLQFLFEYFSETQRNKGNFPGRFSGRQFSNSRSEMNVSTLELGDSALYLCASSLGHNTDTQYFGPGTRLTVL.

Remarks on this clonotype: A read error is the likely source, as a far larger clone sits one nucleotide away. This rearrangement joins TRBV7-2 to TRBJ1-5; D perhaps matches TRBD1 (6 bases). The germline V and J ends were trimmed by 4 bases and 6 bases, with 16 bases remaining between them. The CDR3 sequence is 15 residues long. Germline lookup yields CDR1 SGHTA and CDR2 FQGNSA. CDR3 DNA sequence: TGTGCCAGCAGCTCCATACAGGGATCGGTTCAGCCCCAGCATTTT. Protein product: CASSSIQGSVQPQHF.

Only one count was recorded for this clonotype. This chain joins TRBV15 and TRBJ1-2; no definite D call. The CDR3 is 15 amino acids. Germline V gene lookup returns CDR1 LNHNV and CDR2 YYDKDF (reference sequence). V was shortened by 3 bases and J by 2 bases, with 13 bases between the two germline ends. The CDR3 here is CATSRTGWANYGYTF. The CDR3 nucleotides are TGTGCCACCAGCAGGACGGGGTGGGCGAACTATGGCTACACCTTC.

The genes are TRBV3-1 and TRBJ2-2; a weak D match, TRBD1 (5 bases). The V gene's germline CDR1 is LGHDT and CDR2 YNNKEL (reference sequence). Trimming left V 3 bases short and J 6 bases short, with 8 bases between. The CDR3 runs 13 residues. In nucleotides, the CDR3 is TGTGCCAGCAGCCATACAGGCTCCGGGGAGCTGTTTTTT. Amino acid sequence: CASSHTGSGELFF.

This clonotype was detected many times. This CDR3 is CSAYKTGETQYF. The CDR3 nucleotides read TGCAGTGCTTACAAGACTGGAGAGACCCAGTACTTC. The chain recombines TRBV20-1 with TRBJ2-5; D remains ambiguous. V lost 5 bases to trimming and J lost 4 bases, with 11 bases between them. The CDR3 length is 12 residues. From germline, CDR1 is DFQATT and CDR2 SNEGSKA (reference sequence).

This clonotype was found many times. The gene calls are TRBV5-1 and TRBJ2-3; no clear D gene. Per germline, CDR1 SGHRS and CDR2 YFSETQ. The V gene lost 2 bases and the J gene lost 0 bases, with 4 bases spanning the gap. The CDR3 runs 13 residues. DNA for the CDR3: TGCGCCAGCAGCTTCGATAGCACAGATACGCAGTATTTT. Translating it yields CASSFDSTDTQYF. The full variable domain, completed using reference TRBV5-1 and TRBJ2-3, is KAGVTQTPRYLIKTRGQQVTLSCSPISGHRSVSWYQQTPGQGLQFLFEYFSETQRNKGNFPGRFSGRQFSNSRSEMNVSTLELGDSALYLCASSFDSTDTQYFGPGTRLTVL.

This clonotype was seen many times. This rearrangement joins TRBV30 to TRBJ2-7; TRBD1 aligns across 7 bases. This CDR3 is built from 14 residues. Trimming took 0 bases from V and 5 from J; bases not matched to a gene: 7. Germline lookup yields CDR1 GTSNPN and CDR2 SVGIG (reference sequence). The CDR3 DNA sequence: TGTGCCTGGAGTGTATTACAGGGGACCAACGAGCAGTACTTC. Translating it yields CAWSVLQGTNEQYF.

This clonotype has ten or more counts. The CDR3 DNA is TGTGCCAGCAGCGTTGGGGACTTTAATGAAAAACTGTTTTTT. Translating it yields CASSVGDFNEKLFF. The gene calls are TRBV9 and TRBJ1-4, with D tentatively TRBD1 (5 bases). This CDR3 spans 14 amino acids. Germline V gene sequence: CDR1 SGDLS, CDR2 YYNGEE. Trimming removed 2 bases from V and 4 bases from J, with 9 bases in between.

This clonotype was found many times. The chain uses TRBV3-1 and TRBJ2-7; perhaps TRBD2 as D (7 bases). The V and J ends lost 1 base and 3 bases respectively, with 13 bases between them. The CDR3 has 15 residues. CDR1 is LGHDT and CDR2 is YNNKEL in the germline V gene (reference sequence). Here the CDR3 reads CASSQARGALYEQYF. In DNA form, the CDR3 reads TGTGCCAGCAGCCAAGCTCGGGGGGCCCTCTACGAGCAGTACTTC.

This clonotype was recorded at least ten times. The CDR3: CASSQDKGSIQETQYF. In DNA, the CDR3 is TGCGCCAGCAGCCAAGATAAGGGGAGTATCCAAGAGACCCAGTACTTC. The chain recombines TRBV4-1 with TRBJ2-5; D may match TRBD1 or TRBD2 (5 bases each). The CDR3 covers 16 residues. V dropped 0 bases and J dropped 1 base, with 12 bases sitting between them. Germline V gene lookup returns CDR1 MGHRA and CDR2 YSYEKL.

As to this clonotype: One base away lies a much larger clone, so this may be a sequencing read error. The limits of the CDR3 on the DNA are not certain, so only TCRdb's listed CDR3 is given. The rearrangement links TRBV20-1 to TRBJ1-2; TRBD1 was called by the table and not checked on the DNA. The CDR3 spans 12 residues, counting both ends. CDR1 DFQATT and CDR2 SNEGSKA come from the germline V gene (reference sequence). Here the CDR3 reads CSAQDRYYGCTF.

This clonotype has ten or more counts. This rearrangement joins TRBV18 to TRBJ2-3; TRBD1 might be the D (5 bases). V gave up 4 bases and J gave up 2 bases, with 16 bases separating them. This CDR3 is 16 amino acids long. Germline values: CDR1 KGHSH, CDR2 LQKENI. CDR3 region: CASSQLKGPNTDTQYF. CDR3 DNA sequence: TGTGCCAGCTCACAACTCAAGGGGCCAAACACAGATACGCAGTATTTT.